One sample yielded the 19 T cell receptor beta chains listed below, sequenced in a study of breast tumors, draining lymph nodes, adjacent tissues. The lymph nodes were axillary draining lymph nodes from breast cancer patients. TCRdb fed the multiplex PCR reads into MiXCR, producing one record per CDR3 protein. The repertoire has roughly 80,000 distinct CDR3 sequences, approximately 19% of them found once; the top ten carry around 2.5%. Sequencing was carried out using axillary lymph node tissue. Receptors originate from a female donor with breast cancer. Some clones in this sample may be carry-over from other donors' samples.

This rearrangement joins TRBV11-2 to TRBJ2-5, with 8 nucleotides matching TRBD2. Germline V gene sequence: CDR1 SGHAT, CDR2 FQNNGV. The CDR3 is made up of 15 amino acids. The ends lost 1 base at V and 5 bases at J; junction bases unmatched: 6. CDR3 protein: CASSLGPGGRETQYF. CDR3 nucleotide sequence: TGTGCCAGCAGCTTAGGCCCGGGGGGGCGGGAGACCCAGTACTTC. Full variable domain (rest looked up from reference TRBV11-2 and TRBJ2-5): EAGVAQSPRYKIIEKRQSVAFWCNPISGHATLYWYQQILGQGPKLLIQFQNNGVVDDSQLPKDRFSAERLKGVDSTLKIQPAKLEDSAVYLCASSLGPGGRETQYFGPGTRLLVL.

As for this clonotype: Since a much larger clone is just one base distant, this may be a read error. The chain carries TRBV9 and TRBJ2-5, with TRBD2 matching over 11 bases. Germline trimming cut 3 bases from V and 4 bases from J; bases unmatched to any gene: 14. Germline V gene data show CDR1 as SGDLS and CDR2 as YYNGEE. The CDR3 has 18 residues. CDR3 DNA: TGTGCCAGCAGCGCAGGGTCGCTAGCGGGAGGATTGGGAGAGACCCAGTACTTC. This translates into CASSAGSLAGGLGETQYF. Combining the CDR3 with reference TRBV9 and TRBJ2-5 gives the whole variable domain DSGVTQTPKHLITATGQRVTLRCSPRSGDLSVYWYQQSLDQGLQFLIQYYNGEERAKGNILERFSAQQFPDLHSELNLSSLELGDSALYFCASSAGSLAGGLGETQYFGPGTRLLVL.

The sample holds many counts of this clonotype. The rearrangement joins TRBV9 to TRBJ2-6, with D possibly being TRBD2 (5 bases). This CDR3 spans 17 amino acids. Trimming shortened V by 4 bases and J by 1 base, and 15 bases separated the two germline ends. CDR1 SGDLS and CDR2 YYNGEE come from the germline V gene. CDR3 bases: TGTGCCAGCAGCCCGAGAGTAGGGAGTTCTGGGGCCAACGTCCTGACTTTC. It yields the protein CASSPRVGSSGANVLTF. Looking up the rest from reference TRBV9 and TRBJ2-6 gives the full variable domain: DSGVTQTPKHLITATGQRVTLRCSPRSGDLSVYWYQQSLDQGLQFLIQYYNGEERAKGNILERFSAQQFPDLHSELNLSSLELGDSALYFCASSPRVGSSGANVLTFGAGSRLTVL.

Comment on this clonotype: This sequence may be a read error, since a much larger clone differs from it by one base. The genes are TRBV6-1 and TRBJ2-2; D unclear. The V end was cut by 8 bases, the J end by 15 bases, with 19 bases between. There are 12 residues in the CDR3. Germline V CDR1 and CDR2: MNHNS, SASEGT. In DNA, the CDR3 is TGTGCCAGCGGAGCTCCAGGAAAGTGGGTGTTTTTT. Its translation: CASGAPGKWVFF.

A remark on this clonotype: Given a much more abundant clone one base away, this may be a read error. The rearrangement joins TRBV9 to TRBJ2-5; perhaps D is TRBD1 or TRBD2 (6 bases each). Germline CDR1 reads SGDLS; CDR2 reads YYNGEE. The CDR3 sequence is 15 residues long. Trimming left V 4 bases short and J 1 base short, with 14 bases between. CDR3 sequence (DNA): TGTGCCAGCAGCTCTAGGGGGGAGTCCCAAGAGACCCAGTACTTC. Translating it yields CASSSRGESQETQYF.

This clonotype was picked up many times. The genes are TRBV30 and TRBJ2-5, with D perhaps matching TRBD1 or TRBD2 (5 bases each). The CDR3 has 13 residues. Looked up from germline, CDR1 is GTSNPN and CDR2 is SVGIG (reference sequence). V lost 2 bases and J lost 5, with 12 bases in between. The CDR3 sequence: CAWSPGPHETQYF. Written as DNA, the CDR3 is TGTGCCTGGAGTCCGGGGCCCCACGAGACCCAGTACTTC.

This clonotype has ten or more counts. The V gene is TRBV2, the J gene TRBJ2-5; D perhaps matches TRBD2 (6 bases). V was shortened by 5 bases and J by 5 bases, with 18 bases between the two germline ends. Germline CDR1 SNHLY, CDR2 FYNNEI. The CDR3 is made up of 15 amino acids. The CDR3 DNA is TGTGCCAGCAGTCCTAACCTGGGCGGGACTGAGACCCAGTACTTC. Residues: CASSPNLGGTETQYF.

Comment on this clonotype: A read error may account for a junction end that differs from germline. The V gene is TRBV20-1, the J gene TRBJ2-7; 7 nucleotides match TRBD2. Looked up from germline, CDR1 is DFQATT and CDR2 is SNEGSKA (reference sequence). CDR3 length equals 15 residues. The CDR3 reads CGARDPGLPSYERYF. CDR3 in DNA: TGCGGTGCTAGAGATCCGGGACTACCCTCTTACGAGCGGTACTTC.

This clonotype was seen ten or more times. This chain joins TRBV7-9 and TRBJ1-2, with D maybe TRBD1 (6 bases). This CDR3 is 16 amino acids long. Germline V gene lookup returns CDR1 SEHNR and CDR2 FQNEAQ (reference sequence). Trimming took off 5 bases at V and 3 bases at J, with 19 bases between the two ends. The CDR3 DNA reads TGTGCCAGCAGCATCTGGAACCCGACAGGCCACTATGGCTACACCTTC. It translates to CASSIWNPTGHYGYTF.

This clonotype was seen a handful of times. This chain joins TRBV6-1 and TRBJ2-6; D not certain. Trimming left V 6 bases short and J 4 bases short, with 16 bases between. The germline gives CDR1 MNHNS, CDR2 SASEGT. The CDR3 is made up of 16 amino acids. The CDR3 is CASSSILAAGANVLTF. In DNA form, the CDR3 reads TGTGCCAGCAGCTCAATCCTGGCAGCAGGGGCCAACGTCCTGACTTTC.

A word on this clonotype: A much bigger clone sits one base away, suggesting this may be a read error. Likely a read error: the CDR3 ends without its conserved phenylalanine or tryptophan. The V gene is TRBV12-3 or TRBV12-4, the J gene TRBJ2-3, with 8 positions matching TRBD2. The CDR3 sequence is 16 residues long. The V gene end was trimmed by 1 base and the J gene end by 0 bases; junction bases not matched to a gene: 3. Here the CDR3 DNA reads TGTGCCAGCAGTTTAGGGCGGGAGGCTAGCACAGATACGCAGTATCTT. It yields the protein CASSLGREASTDTQYL.

This clonotype has at least ten counts. This chain joins TRBV7-2 and TRBJ2-3; perhaps TRBD2 as D (6 bases). Per the germline V gene, CDR1 is SGHTA and CDR2 is FQGNSA. Trimming removed 5 bases from V and 5 bases from J, with 17 bases in between. This CDR3 region has 15 residues. CDR3 nucleotide sequence: TGTGCCAGCAGCAGGTCTGGAGGGAGGCAAGATACGCAGTATTTT. Its translation is CASSRSGGRQDTQYF.

The V gene is TRBV19, the J gene TRBJ1-5, with D possibly matching TRBD1 (6 bases). V lost 3 bases and J 11 bases, leaving 11 bases between the germline ends. CDR1 is LNHDA, CDR2 SQIVND, per germline (reference sequence). The CDR3 runs 12 residues. The CDR3 sequence is CASSIGGQSQHF. DNA for the CDR3: TGTGCCAGTAGTATCGGCGGACAGTCCCAGCATTTT.

J is TRBJ2-5 and V is TRBV28; 9 bases agree with TRBD1. The V gene end was trimmed by 6 bases and the J gene end by 2 bases; junction bases not matched to a gene: 7. This CDR3 is 15 amino acids long. CDR1 is MDHEN, CDR2 SYDVKM, per germline. CDR3 loop: CASSLTGGPQETQYF. The DNA of the CDR3 is TGTGCCAGCAGCCTAACAGGGGGCCCTCAAGAGACCCAGTACTTC.

In this sample, this clonotype turned up many times. The chain uses TRBV5-4 and TRBJ1-4; 8 bases match TRBD1. Germline CDR1 reads SGHNT; CDR2 reads YYREEE (reference sequence). Trimming removed 4 bases from V and 8 bases from J; junction bases left unmatched: 10. The CDR3 has 15 amino acids. This CDR3 reads CASSPGQGSFEKLFF. For the CDR3, the DNA is TGTGCCAGCAGCCCCGGACAGGGTAGTTTCGAAAAACTGTTTTTT.

This clonotype came up many times. The chain combines TRBV20-1 with TRBJ1-6, with 8 nucleotides matching TRBD1. Germline V gene data show CDR1 as DFQATT and CDR2 as SNEGSKA (reference sequence). V lost 6 bases, J lost 10 bases, and 14 bases stayed unmatched. The CDR3 sequence is 15 residues long. DNA of the CDR3: TGCAGTGCCCCCAGGGGGCCAGGGAGGGACTCACCCCTCCACTTT. As protein: CSAPRGPGRDSPLHF.

This clonotype showed up many times. The V and J genes are TRBV20-1 and TRBJ1-2, with 10 bases aligning to TRBD1. J was trimmed by 2 bases and V by 7 bases; bases with no gene match: 7. Germline V gene data show CDR1 as DFQATT and CDR2 as SNEGSKA (reference sequence). The CDR3 contains 14 residues. The CDR3 nucleotides are TGCAGTGGGTATGACAGGGGGCAAAACTATGGCTACACCTTC. Its translation is CSGYDRGQNYGYTF.

This clonotype has ten or more counts. The rearrangement joins TRBV15 to TRBJ1-5; D is unresolved. The V end lost 0 bases, the J end lost 6 bases, and 3 bases lay between the germline ends. This CDR3 is 12 amino acids long. Germline assignment: CDR1 LNHNV and CDR2 YYDKDF (reference sequence). The CDR3 here is CATSRDFQPQHF. For the CDR3, the DNA is TGTGCCACCAGCAGAGATTTTCAGCCCCAGCATTTT.

This clonotype was detected a few times. The chain recombines TRBV18 with TRBJ1-2, with TRBD1 matching over 8 bases. V was pared by 3 bases and J by 6 bases, with 3 bases of the junction left unmatched. Germline CDR1 and CDR2: KGHSH and LQKENI. The CDR3 contains 13 residues. The CDR3 protein is CASSPDRDNGYTF. The CDR3 region has the DNA TGTGCCAGCTCACCGGACAGGGATAATGGCTACACCTTC.